One and the same sample provided the 30 T cell receptor beta chains below, sequenced in a study of blood T cell repertoires in COVID-19. Libraries were prepared by immunoSEQ multiplex PCR; TCRdb keeps only in-frame clonotypes and omits some of them. The sample lists more than 300,000 clones; approximately 87% were seen once. Sequenced input: peripheral blood. Receptors were obtained from a woman in her twenties or thirties with COVID-19, enrolled during active disease.

In DNA, the CDR3 is TGTGCCAGCAGTGAGTTACTAGCGGCCCTTTACAATGAGCAGTTCTTC. As protein: CASSELLAALYNEQFF. The chain recombines TRBV6-1 with TRBJ2-1; the match to TRBD2 covers 8 bases. Trimming at V came to 3 bases and at J to 4 bases, leaving 8 bases not matched to a gene. The germline CDR1 and CDR2 sequences are MNHNS and SASEGT. The CDR3 contains 16 residues.

This clone was picked up a small number of times. The chain carries TRBV6-6 and TRBJ1-1; 10 positions match TRBD1. This CDR3 contains 14 residues. Germline V gene data show CDR1 as MNHNY and CDR2 as SVGAGI (reference sequence). V trimming: 2 bases; J trimming: 6 bases; junction bases outside the gene matches: 3. For the CDR3, the DNA is TGTGCCAGCAGTTACGGACAGGGGGTGCCTGAAGCTTTCTTT. This gives the protein CASSYGQGVPEAFF.

The chain couples TRBV6-6 to TRBJ2-1; a weak D match, TRBD2 (7 bases). V was clipped by 2 bases and J by 7 bases, with 15 bases between them. Germline loops: CDR1 MNHNY, CDR2 SVGAGI (reference sequence). The CDR3 is made up of 15 amino acids. The CDR3 loop is CASSYTGGGMNEQFF. In DNA form, the CDR3 reads TGTGCCAGCAGTTACACGGGGGGCGGGATGAATGAGCAGTTCTTC.

The chain has TRBV4-3 and TRBJ2-5; 8 positions match TRBD2. This CDR3 comprises 14 residues. Germline assignment: CDR1 LGHNA and CDR2 YSLEER. Losses at the gene ends were 1 base for V and 5 bases for J; bases not matched to a gene: 3. The CDR3 DNA sequence: TGCGCCAGCAGCCAAGTCCGGGGGGGGGAGACCCAGTACTTC. Translating it yields CASSQVRGGETQYF.

The rearrangement joins TRBV6-6 to TRBJ2-5; D not resolved. Germline values: CDR1 MNHNY, CDR2 SVGAGI (reference sequence). V lost 4 bases to trimming and J lost 1 base, with 10 bases between them. The CDR3 contains 14 residues. CDR3 DNA: TGTGCCAGCAGTTCTCAGGCTCTCCAAGAGACCCAGTACTTC. Protein: CASSSQALQETQYF.

The V and J genes are TRBV18 and TRBJ2-5; 8 bases agree with TRBD2. Germline CDR1 is KGHSH and CDR2 is LQKENI. This CDR3 spans 16 amino acids. V shed 0 bases and J 2 bases; nucleotides not matched to a gene: 5. The CDR3 DNA is TGTGCCAGCTCACCACCGGGCCTAGCGGGTCAAGAGACCCAGTACTTC. Translated, it gives CASSPPGLAGQETQYF.

The chain has TRBV30 and TRBJ1-1; no clear D. The CDR3 runs to 15 residues. V was trimmed by 1 base and J by 0 bases, leaving 12 bases between them. Germline CDR1 reads GTSNPN; CDR2 reads SVGIG (reference sequence). CDR3 residues: CAWSARRPMNTEAFF. CDR3 nucleotides: TGTGCCTGGAGTGCTAGGCGCCCCATGAACACTGAAGCTTTCTTT.

The chain is built from TRBV10-3 and TRBJ2-1; D is undetermined. V shed 0 bases and J shed 0 bases, with 6 bases lying between them. The CDR3 is 15 amino acids. CDR1 is ENHRY, CDR2 SYGVKD, per germline. In DNA form, the CDR3 reads TGTGCCATCAGTGAGTCCGAGAGCTCCTACAATGAGCAGTTCTTC. This translates into CAISESESSYNEQFF.

V gene TRBV19 combines with J gene TRBJ2-3; 7 positions agree with TRBD1. CDR1 LNHDA and CDR2 SQIVND come from the germline V gene (reference sequence). This CDR3 comprises 14 residues. Losses at the gene ends were 4 bases for V and 5 bases for J; bases not matched to a gene: 6. This CDR3 reads CASSTPGQLDTQYF. CDR3 DNA: TGTGCCAGTAGTACTCCGGGACAGCTAGATACGCAGTATTTT.

A single count supports this clone. The chain couples TRBV7-9 to TRBJ1-4; 9 positions match TRBD1. Germline CDR1 reads SEHNR; CDR2 reads FQNEAQ (reference sequence). Losses at the gene ends were 4 bases for V and 2 bases for J; bases not matched to a gene: 5. CDR3 length: 16 residues. CDR3 coding DNA: TGTGCCAGCAGCTCCTCCACAGGGGGCACTAATGAAAAACTGTTTTTT. Protein product: CASSSSTGGTNEKLFF.

The chain joins TRBV7-2 to TRBJ1-3; no firm D call. The CDR3 spans 15 residues. Germline V CDR1 and CDR2: SGHTA, FQGNSA. The V end lost 1 base, the J end lost 1 base, and 8 bases lay between the germline ends. The CDR3 loop is CASSLDGISGNTIYF. The CDR3 DNA reads as TGTGCCAGCAGCTTAGACGGGATTTCTGGAAACACCATATATTTT.

V and J are TRBV11-2 and TRBJ2-5, with TRBD2 as a possible D gene (5 bases). This CDR3 has 14 amino acids. CDR1 is SGHAT, CDR2 FQNNGV, per germline. Trimming cost V 0 bases and J 5 bases, with 10 bases left between them. The CDR3 here is CASSLDQRVETQYF. The CDR3, as DNA: TGTGCCAGCAGCTTAGATCAGAGGGTCGAGACCCAGTACTTC.

The chain recombines TRBV7-9 with TRBJ2-5, with D perhaps matching TRBD1 (5 bases). Germline V lookup: CDR1 SEHNR, CDR2 FQNEAQ (reference sequence). The CDR3 has 12 residues. Trimming cost V 4 bases and J 5 bases, with 8 bases left between them. The CDR3 sequence is CASSSGWETQYF. CDR3 nucleotides: TGTGCCAGCAGCTCAGGGTGGGAGACCCAGTACTTC. The full variable domain, in which reference TRBV7-9 and TRBJ2-5 provide the parts outside the CDR3, is DTGVSQNPRHKITKRGQNVTFRCDPISEHNRLYWYRQTLGQGPEFLTYFQNEAQLEKSRLLSDRFSAERPKGSFSTLEIQRTEQGDSAMYLCASSSGWETQYFGPGTRLLVL.

The rearrangement links TRBV30 to TRBJ2-1, with a possible D match to TRBD1 (5 bases). The CDR3 sequence is 12 residues long. CDR1 is GTSNPN, CDR2 SVGIG, per germline (reference sequence). V lost 2 bases to trimming and J lost 8 bases, with 10 bases between them. CDR3 bases: TGTGCCTGGAGTTCAGGGTACCATGAGCAGTTCTTC. Translation: CAWSSGYHEQFF.

This rearrangement joins TRBV7-9 to TRBJ2-6; TRBD1 matches 11 bases. Germline loops: CDR1 SEHNR, CDR2 FQNEAQ (reference sequence). This CDR3 is built from 18 residues. J lost 4 bases, V lost 4 bases, and 9 bases had no gene match. DNA of the CDR3: TGTGCCAGCAGCTCCGGGACAGGGGGTTCGGCCGGGGCCAACGTCCTGACTTTC. This sequence encodes CASSSGTGGSAGANVLTF.

The V and J genes are TRBV28 and TRBJ2-7; a possible D gene is TRBD1 (5 bases). Trimming shortened V by 6 bases and J by 12 bases, and 21 bases separated the two germline ends. There are 13 residues in the CDR3. CDR1 is MDHEN, CDR2 SYDVKM, per germline. CDR3 in amino acids: CASSLLKGVWWYF. The CDR3 region has the DNA TGTGCCAGCAGCCTTCTCAAAGGGGTGTGGTGGTACTTC. Full variable domain (rest looked up from reference TRBV28 and TRBJ2-7): DVKVTQSSRYLVKRTGEKVFLECVQDMDHENMFWYRQDPGLGLRLIYFSYDVKMKEKGDIPEGYSVSREKKERFSLILESASTNQTSMYLCASSLLKGVWWYFGPGTRLTVT.

This chain connects TRBV2 to TRBJ2-7, with 10 positions matching TRBD1. Germline loops: CDR1 SNHLY, CDR2 FYNNEI. V shed 7 bases and J 2 bases; nucleotides not matched to a gene: 5. The CDR3 consists of 14 residues. The CDR3 loop is CASTVDRGTYEQYF. The CDR3 DNA reads TGTGCCAGCACCGTGGACAGGGGGACCTACGAGCAGTACTTC.

The chain combines TRBV18 with TRBJ2-5; maybe TRBD1 (6 bases). This CDR3 region has 14 residues. CDR1 is KGHSH and CDR2 is LQKENI in the germline V gene. The CDR3 spells CATSPGVARETQYF. For the CDR3, the DNA is TGTGCAACGTCACCAGGGGTAGCGAGGGAGACCCAGTACTTC.

The rearrangement uses TRBV27 and TRBJ1-2; 7 bases match TRBD1. Germline loops: CDR1 MNHEY, CDR2 SMNVEV (reference sequence). The CDR3 length is 15 residues. The J segment lost 7 bases and the V segment lost 3 bases, leaving 11 bases of the junction unmatched. The CDR3 spells CASSLRLRGNIGYTF. The CDR3 bases are TGTGCCAGCAGTTTGCGCCTCAGGGGGAACATTGGCTACACCTTC.

The gene calls are TRBV12-3 or TRBV12-4 and TRBJ2-5; D is unclear. CDR3 length: 13 amino acids. Trimming shortened V by 3 bases and J by 5 bases, and 10 bases separated the two germline ends. The CDR3 nucleotides are TGTGCCAGCAGTTTGACCCCCGGGGAGACCCAGTACTTC. Protein: CASSLTPGETQYF.

This rearrangement joins TRBV5-8 to TRBJ2-7; maybe TRBD2 (5 bases). CDR3 length: 15 amino acids. The V gene's germline CDR1 is SGHTS and CDR2 YDEGEE. The ends were cut back, 4 bases at V and 2 bases at J, with 16 bases in the middle. For the CDR3, the DNA is TGTGCCAGCAGCACCGGACTGTTTCCGGCCTACGAGCAGTACTTC. Protein: CASSTGLFPAYEQYF.

This sequence joins TRBV15 and TRBJ2-7, with 8 bases aligning to TRBD2. This CDR3 region has 15 residues. Germline values: CDR1 LNHNV, CDR2 YYDKDF (reference sequence). After removal of 9 bases from V and 2 bases from J, the junction contained 12 bases not matched to a gene. The CDR3 here is CATSTEAGVPYEQYF. CDR3 nucleotide sequence: TGTGCCACATCGACCGAAGCGGGAGTCCCCTACGAGCAGTACTTC.

The CDR3 loop reads CATGAGASTDTQYF. CDR3 coding DNA: TGTGCCACCGGGGCAGGGGCTAGCACAGATACGCAGTATTTT. V is TRBV24-1 and J is TRBJ2-3; D may be TRBD1 (6 bases). The germline gives CDR1 KGHDR, CDR2 SFDVKD. This CDR3 spans 14 amino acids. The V end was cut by 9 bases, the J end by 0 bases, with 12 bases between.

The CDR3 DNA follows: TGTGCCACCTCGTGGGGGGGCGAAGCTTTCTTT. Translated, it gives CATSWGGEAFF. This chain uses TRBV24-1 with TRBJ1-1; D is perhaps TRBD1 (6 bases). The germline V and J ends were trimmed by 9 bases and 8 bases, with 12 bases remaining between them. Germline V lookup: CDR1 KGHDR, CDR2 SFDVKD. The CDR3 has 11 amino acids.

The J gene is TRBJ2-3, the V gene TRBV19, with 7 bases identical to TRBD2. Germline loops: CDR1 LNHDA, CDR2 SQIVND (reference sequence). Trimming took 4 bases from V and 0 from J; bases not matched to a gene: 1. The CDR3 has 14 residues. CDR3 loop: CASSRLASTDTQYF. The CDR3 DNA sequence: TGTGCCAGTAGTAGACTAGCCAGCACAGATACGCAGTATTTT.

The chain has TRBV5-1 and TRBJ2-3, with D possibly TRBD1 on 6 matching bases. This CDR3 is built from 14 residues. V gave up 8 bases and J gave up 4 bases, with 17 bases separating them. Germline lookup yields CDR1 SGHRS and CDR2 YFSETQ. CDR3 DNA: TGCGCCAGTAGGCGGCAGGGGAAGGCAGATACGCAGTATTTT. Amino acid sequence: CASRRQGKADTQYF.

Regarding this clone: Other DNA sequences in this sample translate to the same CDR3. The V and J genes are TRBV28 and TRBJ1-2; no clear D gene. CDR1 is MDHEN, CDR2 SYDVKM, per germline. V was cut by 5 bases and J by 4 bases, with 5 bases left in between. The CDR3 is 11 residues long. DNA for the CDR3: TGTGCCAGCAGTCCCTCCTATGGCTACACCTTC. Its translation: CASSPSYGYTF.

The J gene is TRBJ1-5, the V gene TRBV30; a possible D gene is TRBD1 (5 bases). The germline V gene has CDR1 GTSNPN and CDR2 SVGIG (reference sequence). The CDR3 totals 11 residues. Between the trimmed V and J ends, which lost 6 bases and 6 bases, there was a span of 9 bases. The CDR3 is CACGGGQPQHF. In DNA, the CDR3 is TGTGCCTGCGGGGGGGGTCAGCCCCAGCATTTT.

The rearrangement joins TRBV15 to TRBJ2-1, with TRBD2 matching 9 bases. With V trimmed by 4 bases and J by 5 bases, 6 bases remained unmatched. In germline, CDR1 is LNHNV, CDR2 YYDKDF (reference sequence). The CDR3 runs 15 residues. The CDR3 sequence is CATSTLAGANNEQFF. CDR3 nucleotides: TGTGCCACCAGCACCTTAGCGGGAGCCAACAATGAGCAGTTCTTC.

This chain connects TRBV5-1 to TRBJ1-4; 7 bases are shared with TRBD1. CDR3 size: 15 residues. CDR1 and CDR2 from the germline V gene are SGHRS and YFSETQ. V lost 4 bases, J lost 6 bases, and 9 bases stayed unmatched. The CDR3 protein is CASSRRQGLDEKLFF. The CDR3, as DNA: TGCGCCAGCAGCCGTCGACAGGGTCTGGATGAAAAACTGTTTTTT.